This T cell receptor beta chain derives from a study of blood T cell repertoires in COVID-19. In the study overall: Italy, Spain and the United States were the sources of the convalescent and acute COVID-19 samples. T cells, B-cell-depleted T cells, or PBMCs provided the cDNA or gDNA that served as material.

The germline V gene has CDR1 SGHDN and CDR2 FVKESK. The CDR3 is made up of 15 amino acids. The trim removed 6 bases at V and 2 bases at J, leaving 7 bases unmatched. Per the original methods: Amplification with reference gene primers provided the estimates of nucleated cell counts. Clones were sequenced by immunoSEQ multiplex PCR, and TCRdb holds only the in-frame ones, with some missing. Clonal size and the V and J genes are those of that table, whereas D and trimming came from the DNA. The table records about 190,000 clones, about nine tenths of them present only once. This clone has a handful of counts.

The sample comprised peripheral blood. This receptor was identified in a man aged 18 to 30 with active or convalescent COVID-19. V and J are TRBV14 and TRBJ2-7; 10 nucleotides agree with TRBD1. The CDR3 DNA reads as TGTGCCAGCAGTAAAGGACAGGGGGTAACCTACGAGCAGTACTTC. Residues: CASSKGQGVTYEQYF. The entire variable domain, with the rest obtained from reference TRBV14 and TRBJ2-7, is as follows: EAGVTQFPSHSVIEKGQTVTLRCDPISGHDNLYWYRRVMGKEIKFLLHFVKESKQDESGMPNNRFLAERTGGTYSTLKVQPAELEDSGVYFCASSKGQGVTYEQYFGPGTRLTVT.